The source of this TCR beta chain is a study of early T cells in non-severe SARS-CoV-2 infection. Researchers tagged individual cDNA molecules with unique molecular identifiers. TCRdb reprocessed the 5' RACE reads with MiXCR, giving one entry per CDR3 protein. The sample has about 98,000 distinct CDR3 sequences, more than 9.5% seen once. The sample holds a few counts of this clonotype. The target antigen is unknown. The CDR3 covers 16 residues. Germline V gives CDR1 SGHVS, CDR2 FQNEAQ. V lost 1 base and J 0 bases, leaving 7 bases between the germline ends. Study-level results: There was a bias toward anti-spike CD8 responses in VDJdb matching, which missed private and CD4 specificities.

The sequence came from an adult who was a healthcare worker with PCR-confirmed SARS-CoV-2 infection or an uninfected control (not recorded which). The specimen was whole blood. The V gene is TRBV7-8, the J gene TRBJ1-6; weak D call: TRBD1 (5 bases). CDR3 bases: TGTGCCAGCAGCTTAGTTGGGGGCTCCTATAATTCACCCCTCCACTTT. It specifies CASSLVGGSYNSPLHF.